Below are 20 T cell receptor beta chains sequenced from a single sample in a study of identical twins' blood T cells. From the 5' RACE reads, TCRdb called clonotypes with MiXCR, one entry per CDR3 protein. The repertoire holds fewer than 450,000 distinct CDR3 sequences, over 25% seen once, with 5.5% to 7% in the top ten. The sequencing sample was made of PBMCs. The receptors derive from a woman aged 18-49 years in good health.

This chain joins TRBV20-1 and TRBJ1-2, with TRBD1 identical over 7 bases. The CDR3 covers 14 residues. The germline V gene has CDR1 DFQATT and CDR2 SNEGSKA (reference sequence). V shed 5 bases and J 4 bases; nucleotides not matched to a gene: 10. The CDR3 region has the DNA TGCAGTGCTTTGGCCGGGACAGAGCTCTATGGCTACACCTTC. Amino acid sequence: CSALAGTELYGYTF.

This clonotype turned up a few times. The rearrangement joins TRBV5-3 to TRBJ2-7, with TRBD1 matching 7 bases. TRBV5-3 is assigned to the ORF class and has an uncertain function. V was pared by 3 bases and J by 3 bases, with 12 bases of the junction left unmatched. This CDR3 contains 16 residues. The CDR3 loop is CARSSSAGTDFYEQYF. The CDR3 nucleotides read TGTGCCAGAAGCTCAAGCGCCGGGACAGATTTCTACGAGCAGTACTTC.

The chain employs TRBV9 and TRBJ1-5; D gene ambiguous. Deletions cut 4 bases from V and 5 bases from J, with 13 bases between. This CDR3 contains 14 residues. The germline V gene has CDR1 SGDLS and CDR2 YYNGEE. CDR3 nucleotide sequence: TGTGCCAGCAGCCAGGACGCCGCGGATCAGCCCCAGCATTTT. Its protein is CASSQDAADQPQHF.

This clonotype was found a few times. The chain couples TRBV6-5 to TRBJ1-5; possibly TRBD1 for D (5 bases). CDR1 is MNHEY, CDR2 SVGAGI, per germline. This CDR3 has 16 amino acids. Trimming stripped 4 bases from V and 5 bases from J, with 18 bases between. CDR3 sequence: CASSSSRRAGDQPQHF. In DNA, the CDR3 is TGTGCCAGCAGTTCGTCGCGCAGGGCTGGAGATCAGCCCCAGCATTTT.

This chain joins TRBV29-1 and TRBJ2-3; D is unresolved. The CDR3 length is 13 residues. V lost 3 bases, J lost 3 bases, and 10 bases lay in between. CDR1 SQVTM and CDR2 ANQGSEA come from the germline V gene. CDR3 DNA sequence: TGCAGCGTTGACCCTCTGGGGACAGATACGCAGTATTTT. Protein: CSVDPLGTDTQYF.

With regard to this clonotype: One end of the junction is discordant with germline, which a read error may explain. The chain combines TRBV15 with TRBJ1-4, with 8 bases matching TRBD1. The CDR3 loop spans 14 amino acids. Per germline, CDR1 LNHNV and CDR2 YYDKDF (reference sequence). Written as DNA, the CDR3 is TGTGCCGCCAGCAGAGGCGGACAGGGCGAAAAACTGTTTTTT. It encodes CAASRGGQGEKLFF.

The chain links TRBV12-3 or TRBV12-4 to TRBJ2-3, with 8 nucleotides matching TRBD2. CDR3 length: 15 amino acids. V lost 2 bases, J lost 1 base, and 2 bases stayed unmatched. As DNA, the CDR3 is TGTGCCAGCAGTTTATCGGGGGGGCGCACAGATACGCAGTATTTT. It is translated as CASSLSGGRTDTQYF.

In this sample, this clonotype turned up a few times. The gene calls are TRBV20-1 and TRBJ1-2, with TRBD1 as a possible D gene (5 bases). This CDR3 comprises 14 residues. V shed 3 bases and J shed 0 bases, with 11 bases lying between them. Germline assignment: CDR1 DFQATT and CDR2 SNEGSKA (reference sequence). The CDR3 spells CSASSGDPNYGYTF. The CDR3 nucleotides read TGCAGTGCTAGTAGCGGGGACCCTAACTATGGCTACACCTTC.

The chain is built from TRBV5-5 and TRBJ1-4; D unclear. This CDR3 comprises 16 residues. Germline CDR1 reads SGHKS; CDR2 reads YYEKEE (reference sequence). Trimming took off 4 bases at V and 0 bases at J, with 13 bases between the two ends. DNA for the CDR3: TGTGCCAGCAGCGGCGGGAACCTTGCAACTAATGAAAAACTGTTTTTT. Translated: CASSGGNLATNEKLFF.

This chain links TRBV12-5 with TRBJ1-2; a possible D gene is TRBD1 (5 bases). CDR3 length equals 15 residues. Germline CDR1 and CDR2: LGHNT and FRNRAP. V shed 5 bases and J shed 4 bases, with 17 bases lying between them. CDR3 DNA sequence: TGTGCTAGTGGTCTCTCCAAGGGGATCTTCTATGGCTACACCTTC. It is translated as CASGLSKGIFYGYTF.

In its sample, this clonotype was seen a few times. The J gene is TRBJ2-2, the V gene TRBV29-1, with 7 bases fitting TRBD1. With 4 bases clipped from V and 2 bases from J, the junction kept 4 bases outside the gene matches. The CDR3 has 14 amino acids. CDR1 is SQVTM, CDR2 ANQGSEA, per germline. DNA of the CDR3: TGCAGCGTTGGACGACAGGGTAACACCGGGGAGCTGTTTTTT. It codes for CSVGRQGNTGELFF.

This clonotype was counted only a few times. The chain recombines TRBV6-6 with TRBJ2-3, with TRBD2 matching over 7 bases. The CDR3 has 14 amino acids. The germline CDR1 and CDR2 sequences are MNHNY and SVGAGI (reference sequence). V dropped 5 bases and J dropped 2; count of bases not matched to a gene: 4. CDR3 in DNA: TGTGCCAGCAGTCCGGGACTACCCACAGATACGCAGTATTTT. It translates to CASSPGLPTDTQYF.

A word on this clonotype: Mismatch with germline at one junction end may stem from a read error. V usage is TRBV4-1 and J usage is TRBJ1-3; D gene uncertain. The CDR3 extends over 13 amino acids. The germline gives CDR1 MGHRA, CDR2 YSYEKL. The chain's CDR3 is CASGQGPRDTIYF. CDR3 DNA sequence: TGCGCCAGCGGCCAAGGACCTAGAGACACCATATATTTT.

This sequence joins TRBV29-1 and TRBJ1-1; D may be TRBD1 (6 bases). Germline CDR1 reads SQVTM; CDR2 reads ANQGSEA. The CDR3 is made up of 14 amino acids. In DNA form, the CDR3 reads TGCGCCCTTACCGAGTACAGGGTGAACACTGAAGCTTTCTTT. Translating it yields CALTEYRVNTEAFF. Full variable domain (outside the CDR3, taken from reference TRBV29-1 and TRBJ1-1): SAVISQKPSRDICQRGTSLTIQCQVDSQVTMMFWYRQQPGQSLTLIATANQGSEATYESGFVIDKFPISRPNLTFSTLTVSNMSPEDSSIYLCALTEYRVNTEAFFGQGTRLTVV.

This clonotype has a handful of counts. J is TRBJ1-1 and V is TRBV4-3; no definite D call. The germline CDR1 and CDR2 sequences are LGHNA and YSLEER. V was trimmed by 4 bases and J by 8 bases, leaving 14 bases between them. The CDR3 has 13 amino acids. As DNA, the CDR3 is TGCGCCAGCAGCCGACCTGACGGGGTCGAAGCTTTCTTT. It specifies CASSRPDGVEAFF.

The chain couples TRBV20-1 to TRBJ1-1, with D possibly TRBD1 on 5 matching bases. Trimming pared 3 bases from V and 4 bases from J, leaving 18 bases between. CDR1 is DFQATT and CDR2 is SNEGSKA in the germline V gene (reference sequence). This CDR3 comprises 15 residues. The CDR3 here is CSARQPLWGTTEAFF. In DNA, the CDR3 is TGCAGTGCTAGGCAACCTCTTTGGGGGACCACTGAAGCTTTCTTT.

In its sample, this clonotype was seen a few times. The chain joins TRBV9 to TRBJ2-1; 8 bases map to TRBD2. V was pared by 0 bases and J by 4 bases, with 3 bases of the junction left unmatched. This CDR3 spans 15 amino acids. Germline CDR1 and CDR2: SGDLS and YYNGEE. The CDR3 protein is CASSVAGGPYNEQFF. CDR3 nucleotide sequence: TGTGCCAGCAGCGTAGCGGGAGGGCCTTACAATGAGCAGTTCTTC.

This clonotype was detected a few times. The gene calls are TRBV20-1 and TRBJ2-1, with a tentative D call TRBD2 (5 bases). Trimming left V 0 bases short and J 6 bases short, with 18 bases between. CDR3 length: 16 amino acids. From germline, CDR1 is DFQATT and CDR2 SNEGSKA (reference sequence). The CDR3 protein is CSARDLALGEVNEQFF. In DNA form, the CDR3 reads TGCAGTGCTAGAGACCTAGCTCTGGGAGAGGTCAATGAGCAGTTCTTC.

The rearrangement uses TRBV7-9 and TRBJ2-1; 8 nucleotides align to TRBD1. The CDR3 loop spans 15 amino acids. From germline, CDR1 is SEHNR and CDR2 FQNEAQ (reference sequence). The junction had 6 bases not matched to a gene; V was cut back by 4 bases and J by 4 bases. For the CDR3, the DNA is TGTGCCAGCAGCTCCGGGACAGGCGAATACAATGAGCAGTTCTTC. As protein: CASSSGTGEYNEQFF.

The sample holds a few counts of this clonotype. The chain links TRBV5-1 to TRBJ1-1; D is perhaps TRBD1 (5 bases). CDR3 size: 12 residues. Per germline, CDR1 SGHRS and CDR2 YFSETQ. The V end was cut by 6 bases, the J end by 11 bases, with 17 bases between. CDR3 sequence reads: CASMGEPSRAFF. The CDR3 coding sequence is TGCGCCAGCATGGGGGAACCCTCCCGGGCTTTCTTT.